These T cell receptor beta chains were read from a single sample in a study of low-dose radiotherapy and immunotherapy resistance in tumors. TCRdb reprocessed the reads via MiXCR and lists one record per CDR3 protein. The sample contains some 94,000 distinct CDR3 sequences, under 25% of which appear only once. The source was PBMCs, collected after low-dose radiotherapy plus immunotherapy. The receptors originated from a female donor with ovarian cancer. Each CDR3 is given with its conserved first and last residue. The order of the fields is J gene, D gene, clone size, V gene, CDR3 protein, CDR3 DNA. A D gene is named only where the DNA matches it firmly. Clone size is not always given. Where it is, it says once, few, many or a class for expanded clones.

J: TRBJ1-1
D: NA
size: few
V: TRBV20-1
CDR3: CSARAQGRLVTEAFF
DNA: TGCAGTGCTAGAGCACAGGGCCGCTTGGTCACTGAAGCTTTCTTT

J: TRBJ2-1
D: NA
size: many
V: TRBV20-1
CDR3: CSAPEAGQYHTSRYNEQFF
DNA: TGCAGTGCCCCGGAGGCGGGACAGTATCATACCTCGAGGTACAATGAGCAGTTCTTC

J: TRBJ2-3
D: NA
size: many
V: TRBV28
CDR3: CASSLQQLDTQYF
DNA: TGTGCCAGCAGTTTACAGCAGCTAGATACGCAGTATTTT

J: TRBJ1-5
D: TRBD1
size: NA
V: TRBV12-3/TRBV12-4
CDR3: CASSPGQYAGVQPQHF
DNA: TGCGCCAGCAGTCCGGGACAGTACGCAGGGGTTCAGCCCCAGCATTTT

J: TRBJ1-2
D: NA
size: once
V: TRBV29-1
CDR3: CSVPLTNYGYTF
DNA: TGCAGCGTTCCCTTAACTAACTATGGCTACACCTTC

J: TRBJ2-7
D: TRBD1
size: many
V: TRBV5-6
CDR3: CASSLADRVHEQYF
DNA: TGTGCCAGCAGCTTGGCTGACAGGGTGCACGAGCAGTACTTC

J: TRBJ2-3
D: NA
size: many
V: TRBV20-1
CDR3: CSARVPTDTQYF
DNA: TGCAGTGCTAGAGTTCCCACAGATACGCAGTATTTT

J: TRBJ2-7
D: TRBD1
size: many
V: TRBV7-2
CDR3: CASSSQTGAIFYEQYF
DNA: TGTGCCAGCAGCTCCCAGACAGGGGCGATTTTCTACGAGCAGTACTTC

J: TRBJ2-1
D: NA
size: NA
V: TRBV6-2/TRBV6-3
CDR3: CASSHPFTYRVDEQFF
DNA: TGTGCCAGCAGTCACCCATTCACCTACAGGGTTGATGAGCAGTTCTTC

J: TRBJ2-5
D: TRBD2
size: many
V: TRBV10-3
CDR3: CAIRAGGEGETQYF
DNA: TGTGCCATCAGAGCGGGAGGTGAGGGAGAGACCCAGTACTTC

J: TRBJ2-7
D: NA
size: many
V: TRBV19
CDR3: CASSIGAGTSYEQYF
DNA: TGTGCCAGTAGTATAGGTGCAGGGACATCCTACGAGCAGTACTTC

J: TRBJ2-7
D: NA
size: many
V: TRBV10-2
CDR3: CASTGQGGGEQYF
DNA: TGCGCCAGCACGGGTCAGGGAGGCGGCGAGCAGTACTTC

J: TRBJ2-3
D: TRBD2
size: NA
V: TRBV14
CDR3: CASSPLGRASGRADTQYF
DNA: TGTGCCAGCAGCCCCCTCGGGAGGGCTAGCGGGAGGGCAGATACGCAGTATTTT

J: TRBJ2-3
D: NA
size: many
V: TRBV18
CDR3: CASSTTDTQYF
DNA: TGTGCCAGCTCCACTACAGATACGCAGTATTTT

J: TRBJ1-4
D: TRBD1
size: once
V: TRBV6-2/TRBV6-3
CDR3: CASSGDSIGKLFF
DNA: TGTGCCAGCAGTGGGGACAGTATCGGAAAACTGTTTTTT

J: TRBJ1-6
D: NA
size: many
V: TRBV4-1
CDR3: CASSQTWTVGSPLHF
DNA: TGCGCCAGCAGCCAGACCTGGACAGTAGGTTCACCCCTCCACTTT

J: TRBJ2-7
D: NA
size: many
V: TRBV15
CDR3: CATSRDPGSGYEQYF
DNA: TGTGCCACCAGCAGAGATCCCGGAAGTGGGTACGAGCAGTACTTC

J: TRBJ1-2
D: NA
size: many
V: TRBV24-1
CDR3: CATSDLRRGSGYTF
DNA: TGTGCCACCAGTGATTTGCGACGAGGATCTGGCTACACCTTC

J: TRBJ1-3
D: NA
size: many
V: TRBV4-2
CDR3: CASSQTSGPGNTIYF
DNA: TGTGCCAGCAGCCAAACGTCCGGTCCCGGAAACACCATATATTTT

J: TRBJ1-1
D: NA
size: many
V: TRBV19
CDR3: CASSIGAGATEAFF
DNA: TGTGCCAGTAGTATAGGTGCGGGGGCCACTGAAGCTTTCTTT

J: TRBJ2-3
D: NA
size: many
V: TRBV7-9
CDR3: CASSLRQPGSTDTQYF
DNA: TGTGCCAGCAGCTTAAGACAACCCGGGAGCACAGATACGCAGTATTTT

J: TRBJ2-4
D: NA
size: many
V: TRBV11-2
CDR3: CASSPGAKNIQYF
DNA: TGTGCCAGCAGCCCAGGGGCCAAAAACATTCAGTACTTC

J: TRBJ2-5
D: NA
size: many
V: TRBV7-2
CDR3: CASSPGPGQETQYF
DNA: TGTGCCAGCAGCCCAGGGCCAGGCCAAGAGACCCAGTACTTC

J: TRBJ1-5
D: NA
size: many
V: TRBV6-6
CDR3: CASTYQDRSNQPQHF
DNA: TGTGCCAGCACCTACCAGGACCGTAGCAATCAGCCCCAGCATTTT

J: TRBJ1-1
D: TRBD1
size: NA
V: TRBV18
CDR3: CASSPKTGGTEAFF
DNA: TGTGCCAGCTCACCAAAGACAGGGGGGACTGAAGCTTTCTTT

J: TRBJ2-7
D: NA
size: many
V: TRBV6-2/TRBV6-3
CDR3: CASSYEQTSSYEQYF
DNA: TGTGCCAGCAGTTACGAACAGACCAGCTCCTACGAGCAGTACTTC

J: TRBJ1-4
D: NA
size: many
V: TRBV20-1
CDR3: CSASRLATNEKLFF
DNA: TGCAGTGCTAGCCGACTGGCAACTAATGAAAAACTGTTTTTT

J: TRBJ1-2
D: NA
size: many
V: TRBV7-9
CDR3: CASSLAGTGYTF
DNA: TGTGCCAGCAGCTTAGCTGGCACTGGCTACACCTTC

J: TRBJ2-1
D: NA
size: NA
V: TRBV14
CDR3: CASSQPGLRANNEQFF
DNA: TGTGCCAGCAGCCAACCGGGACTCCGAGCCAACAATGAGCAGTTCTTC

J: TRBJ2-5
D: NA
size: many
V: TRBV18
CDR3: CASSPDRKQETQYF
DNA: TGTGCCAGCTCGCCCGACAGAAAACAAGAGACCCAGTACTTC

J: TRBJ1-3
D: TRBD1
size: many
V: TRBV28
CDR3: CASSTPDRVGNTIYF
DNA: TGTGCCAGCAGCACCCCGGACAGGGTGGGAAACACCATATATTTT

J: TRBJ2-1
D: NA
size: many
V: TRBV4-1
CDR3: CASRAWGNEQFF
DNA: TGCGCCAGCAGGGCCTGGGGCAATGAGCAGTTCTTC

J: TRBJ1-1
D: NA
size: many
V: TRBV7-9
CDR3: CASSLWGGMNTEAFF
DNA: TGTGCCAGCAGCCTATGGGGCGGCATGAACACTGAAGCTTTCTTT

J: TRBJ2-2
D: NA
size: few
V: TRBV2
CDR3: CASRLASGRGTGELFF
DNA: TGTGCCAGCAGGCTAGCATCTGGCAGGGGAACCGGGGAGCTGTTTTTT

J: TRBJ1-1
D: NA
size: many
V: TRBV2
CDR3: CASSEPLRDTEAFF
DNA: TGTGCCAGCAGTGAACCGCTTCGGGACACTGAAGCTTTCTTT

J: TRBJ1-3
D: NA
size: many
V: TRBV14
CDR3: CASSPRRAGNTIYF
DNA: TGTGCCAGCAGCCCCCGGAGGGCCGGAAACACCATATATTTT

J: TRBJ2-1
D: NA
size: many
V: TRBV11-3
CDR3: CASSPGPLEQFF
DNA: TGTGCCAGCAGCCCAGGACCCCTTGAGCAGTTCTTC

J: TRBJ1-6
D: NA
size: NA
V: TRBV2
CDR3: CASSEEGPAYNSPLHF
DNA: TGTGCCAGCAGTGAGGAGGGCCCTGCCTATAATTCACCCCTCCACTTT

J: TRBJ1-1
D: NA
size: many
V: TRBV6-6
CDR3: CASSYSWGGGAFF
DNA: TGTGCCAGCAGTTACTCGTGGGGCGGAGGAGCTTTCTTT

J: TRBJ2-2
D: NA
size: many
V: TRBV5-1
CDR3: CASSFRESSTGELFF
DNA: TGCGCCAGCAGCTTCAGGGAGTCGAGCACCGGGGAGCTGTTTTTT

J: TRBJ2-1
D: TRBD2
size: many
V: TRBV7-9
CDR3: CATSGNLALSSYNEQFF
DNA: TGTGCCACCAGCGGGAATTTGGCCCTAAGCTCCTACAATGAGCAGTTCTTC

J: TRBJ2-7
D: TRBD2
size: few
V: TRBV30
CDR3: CAFGASGSHEQYF
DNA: TGTGCCTTCGGAGCTAGCGGGTCCCACGAGCAGTACTTC

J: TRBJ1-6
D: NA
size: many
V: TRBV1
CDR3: CTSSQDGRTGLNSPLHF
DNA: TGCACCAGCAGCCAAGATGGGCGGACAGGGTTAAATTCACCCCTCCACTTT

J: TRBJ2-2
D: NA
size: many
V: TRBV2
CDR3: CASSPLAQGSGELFF
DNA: TGTGCCAGCAGCCCCCTGGCCCAGGGTTCCGGGGAGCTGTTTTTT

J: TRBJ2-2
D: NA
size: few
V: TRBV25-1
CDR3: CASSEGLGGGNTGELFF
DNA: TGTGCCAGCAGTGAGGGCCTTGGGGGGGGCAACACCGGGGAGCTGTTTTTT

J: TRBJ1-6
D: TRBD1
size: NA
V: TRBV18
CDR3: CASSETGGVYNSPLHF
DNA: TGTGCCAGCTCAGAGACAGGGGGAGTCTATAATTCACCCCTCCACTTT

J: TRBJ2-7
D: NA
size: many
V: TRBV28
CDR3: CASSRGGSGVLSPYEQYF
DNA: TGTGCCAGCAGTCGAGGGGGGAGTGGGGTCCTCTCTCCCTACGAGCAGTACTTC

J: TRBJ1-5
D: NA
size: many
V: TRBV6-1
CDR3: CASSVVEGDQPQHF
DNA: TGTGCCAGCAGTGTAGTAGAGGGGGATCAGCCCCAGCATTTT

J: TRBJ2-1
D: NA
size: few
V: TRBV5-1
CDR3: CASSKQAGGSYNEQFF
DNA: TGCGCCAGCAGCAAACAGGCCGGTGGCTCCTACAATGAGCAGTTCTTC

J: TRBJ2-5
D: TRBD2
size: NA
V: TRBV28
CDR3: CASSPFGLAVKQETQYF
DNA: TGTGCCAGCAGCCCCTTTGGCCTAGCGGTAAAACAAGAGACCCAGTACTTC

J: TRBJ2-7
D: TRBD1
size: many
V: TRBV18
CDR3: CASSPEQGVSYEQYF
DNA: TGTGCCAGCTCACCAGAACAGGGGGTCTCCTACGAGCAGTACTTC

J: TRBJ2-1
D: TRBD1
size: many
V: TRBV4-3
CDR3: CASSQVGTGANEQFF
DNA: TGCGCCAGCAGCCAAGTCGGGACAGGGGCAAATGAGCAGTTCTTC

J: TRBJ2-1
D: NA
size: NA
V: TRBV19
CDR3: CASSHVRRRGRSYNEQFF
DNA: TGTGCCAGTAGTCACGTTAGACGTCGAGGGCGCTCCTACAATGAGCAGTTCTTC